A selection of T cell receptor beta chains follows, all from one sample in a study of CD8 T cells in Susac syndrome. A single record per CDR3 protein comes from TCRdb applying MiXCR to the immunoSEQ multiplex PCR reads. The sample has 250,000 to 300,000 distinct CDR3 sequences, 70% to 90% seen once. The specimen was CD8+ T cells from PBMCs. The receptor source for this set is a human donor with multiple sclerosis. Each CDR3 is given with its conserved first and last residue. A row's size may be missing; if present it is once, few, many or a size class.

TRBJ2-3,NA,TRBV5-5,CASSWGLATDTQYF
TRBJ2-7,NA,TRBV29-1,CSVVGSGSSYEQYF
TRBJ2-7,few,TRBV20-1,CSASPTDSYEQYF
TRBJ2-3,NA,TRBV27,CASSLVGGENTQYF
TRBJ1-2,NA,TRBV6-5,CASSYSTEFNYGYTF
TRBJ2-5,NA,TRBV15,CATSGTSGGETQYF
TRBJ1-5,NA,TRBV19,CASSIASSNQPQHF
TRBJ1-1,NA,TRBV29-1,CSAGTMNTEAFF
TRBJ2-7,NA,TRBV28,CASSPRPDYEQYF
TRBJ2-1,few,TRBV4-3,CASSQDRGSYNEQFF